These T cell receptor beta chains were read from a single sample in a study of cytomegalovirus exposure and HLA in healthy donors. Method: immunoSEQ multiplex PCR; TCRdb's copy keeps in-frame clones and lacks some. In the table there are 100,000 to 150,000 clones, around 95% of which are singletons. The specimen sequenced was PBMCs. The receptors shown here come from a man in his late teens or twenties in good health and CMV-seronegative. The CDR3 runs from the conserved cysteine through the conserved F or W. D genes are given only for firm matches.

TGTGCCAGCAGCTTAGCAGTGGCGGGAGGTACAGATACGCAGTATTTT | CASSLAVAGGTDTQYF | TRBD2 | TRBJ2-3 | TRBV7-6
TGTGCCATCAGTGAGACAGGGGGGTACATTCAGTACTTC | CAISETGGYIQYF | TRBD1 | TRBJ2-4 | TRBV10-3
TGTGCCAGCAGCTTAATGGGGAGGGGTGAGGAGACCCAGTACTTC | CASSLMGRGEETQYF | TRBD2 | TRBJ2-5 | TRBV7-3
TGTGCCAGCAGTTCACAGGGGCTGAACACTGAAGCTTTCTTT | CASSSQGLNTEAFF | TRBD1 | TRBJ1-1 | TRBV28
TGTGCCAGCGAGCGTAGCTATACAGGGCCGCGGCATCACGGCTACACCTTC | CASERSYTGPRHHGYTF | NA | TRBJ1-2 | TRBV9
TGCGCCAGCAGTTCTCTTCCCGATCAGCCCCAGCATTTT | CASSSLPDQPQHF | NA | TRBJ1-5 | TRBV5-1
TGTGCCAGCAGCTTTCGACAGGCGAACACCGGGGAGCTGTTTTTT | CASSFRQANTGELFF | NA | TRBJ2-2 | TRBV11-3
TGTGCCAGCAGTGCCCCCCGGACATCTTTCACCGGGGAGCTGTTTTTT | CASSAPRTSFTGELFF | NA | TRBJ2-2 | TRBV11-2
TGTGCCAGCAGCTTAGAGCGGACAGGGAACACCCAGTACTTC | CASSLERTGNTQYF | TRBD1 | TRBJ2-5 | TRBV11-2
TGCAGCGTTGAAGAGGTTTTAGAGACACGCCAAGAGACCCAGTACTTC | CSVEEVLETRQETQYF | NA | TRBJ2-5 | TRBV29-1